One and the same sample provided the 12 T cell receptor beta chains below, sequenced in a study of chemoradiotherapy in HPV16-positive cancers. TCRdb keeps only in-frame clones here, not all; method: immunoSEQ multiplex PCR. Of about 3,000 clones listed, roughly 80% are singletons. Sample: blood, taken from a patient who underwent chemoradiotherapy. Source of these receptors: a human donor with HPV-associated anogenital cancer.

The rearrangement uses TRBV5-6 and TRBJ2-3; 11 bases fit TRBD2. The germline V gene encodes CDR1 SGHDT and CDR2 YYEEEE. The CDR3 contains 17 residues. V shed 5 bases, J shed 2 bases, and the junction held 10 bases outside the gene matches. CDR3: CASRHTTSGEPTDTQYF. The CDR3, as DNA: TGTGCCAGCAGACACACGACTAGCGGGGAACCCACAGATACGCAGTATTTT.

V usage is TRBV6-6 and J usage is TRBJ2-3; D is undetermined. The CDR3 length is 15 residues. Trimming cost V 2 bases and J 2 bases, with 11 bases left between them. Germline V lookup: CDR1 MNHNY, CDR2 SVGAGI (reference sequence). CDR3 nucleotide sequence: TGTGCCAGCAGTTACGACCGGGCCCCCACAGATACGCAGTATTTT. The encoded protein is CASSYDRAPTDTQYF.

The genes are TRBV4-1 and TRBJ1-4, with 8 bases aligning to TRBD1. The V gene's germline CDR1 is MGHRA and CDR2 YSYEKL. J lost 7 bases, V lost 1 base, and 8 bases had no gene match. CDR3 length: 16 residues. The CDR3 DNA sequence: TGCGCCAGCAGCCAAGCTCTCCAGGGGGCGGGTGAAAAACTGTTTTTT. Its protein is CASSQALQGAGEKLFF.

This chain links TRBV4-2 with TRBJ1-3; no reliable D call. Germline lookup yields CDR1 LGHNA and CDR2 YNFKEQ. This CDR3 comprises 17 residues. V lost 1 base, J lost 2 bases, and 15 bases lay in between. As DNA, the CDR3 is TGTGCCAGCAGCCAAGGGGCAGGAGGTTTCACTGGAAACACCATATATTTT. It translates to CASSQGAGGFTGNTIYF.

This clone was recorded once. This chain links TRBV18 with TRBJ1-2, with 9 bases identical to TRBD1. In germline, CDR1 is KGHSH, CDR2 LQKENI. Trimming took 3 bases from V and 7 from J; bases not matched to a gene: 9. There are 15 residues in the CDR3. The CDR3 DNA reads TGTGCCAGCTCACCTCCGGGACAGGGTTCCTCTGGCTACACCTTC. Translation: CASSPPGQGSSGYTF.

The chain carries TRBV30 and TRBJ2-7; 8 bases are shared with TRBD2. Germline trimming cut 0 bases from V and 3 bases from J; bases unmatched to any gene: 1. Germline loops: CDR1 GTSNPN, CDR2 SVGIG (reference sequence). The CDR3 spans 13 residues. The CDR3 region has the DNA TGTGCCTGGAGTGTCAGCGGGAGCTACGAGCAGTACTTC. This sequence encodes CAWSVSGSYEQYF.

This clone was detected only a few times. The V gene is TRBV7-9, the J gene TRBJ2-2; no firm D call. In germline, CDR1 is SEHNR, CDR2 FQNEAQ (reference sequence). With 1 base removed from V and 6 bases from J, the gap between germline ends came to 12 bases. The CDR3 contains 15 residues. This chain's CDR3 is CASSLVGSSPGELFF. The CDR3 DNA reads as TGTGCCAGCAGCTTAGTAGGTAGCTCCCCCGGGGAGCTGTTTTTT.

Only one count was recorded for this clone. V gene TRBV10-3 combines with J gene TRBJ2-2, with D unclear. In germline, CDR1 is ENHRY, CDR2 SYGVKD. This CDR3 contains 13 residues. With 6 bases removed from V and 3 bases from J, the gap between germline ends came to 8 bases. Here the CDR3 reads CAIRSGDTGELFF. The CDR3 DNA sequence: TGTGCCATCAGATCCGGAGACACCGGGGAGCTGTTTTTT.

This clone turned up a few times. No conserved phenylalanine or tryptophan is present at the end of the CDR3, so a read error is the likely explanation. Because the CDR3's place on the DNA is in doubt, the DNA is left out and the CDR3 is given as listed by TCRdb. The chain combines TRBV6-5 with TRBJ1-4; TRBD1 is the table's D call and was not checked against the DNA. Germline values: CDR1 MNHEY, CDR2 SVGAGI. The CDR3 adds up to 10 amino acids, both ends counted. The CDR3 loop reads CASRNRSHGV.

In its sample, this clone was seen a few times. The gene calls are TRBV30 and TRBJ1-2; D is undetermined. V lost 3 bases to trimming and J lost 0 bases, with 5 bases between them. The CDR3 consists of 12 residues. Germline V gene sequence: CDR1 GTSNPN, CDR2 SVGIG (reference sequence). In nucleotides, the CDR3 is TGTGCCTGGAGCCAGACTAACTATGGCTACACCTTC. Amino acid sequence: CAWSQTNYGYTF.

This clone was observed once. The rearrangement uses TRBV29-1 and TRBJ2-3; D is perhaps TRBD1 (6 bases). CDR1 and CDR2 from the germline V gene are SQVTM and ANQGSEA. Trimming removed 4 bases from V and 5 bases from J, with 10 bases in between. The CDR3 sequence is 12 residues long. The CDR3 DNA reads as TGCAGCGTTGTTCGGACAGAAGATACGCAGTATTTT. Residues: CSVVRTEDTQYF.

This rearrangement joins TRBV13 to TRBJ1-2; 8 nucleotides line up with TRBD1. This CDR3 contains 14 residues. Germline CDR1 and CDR2: PRHDT and FYEKMQ (reference sequence). V shed 3 bases, J shed 3 bases, and the junction held 3 bases outside the gene matches. CDR3: CASSLTGEDYGYTF. In DNA form, the CDR3 reads TGTGCCAGCAGCTTGACAGGGGAGGACTATGGCTACACCTTC.